Listed here are 3 T cell receptor beta chains from one sample, sequenced in a study of cytomegalovirus exposure and HLA in healthy donors. PCR was performed using 60 Vbeta and 13 Jbeta primers. The repertoire was sequenced with immunoSEQ multiplex PCR; TCRdb's copy has only in-frame clones and lacks some. The table records some 100,000 clones, about 69% of them present only once. The material sequenced was PBMCs. All receptors derive from a young woman in good health and CMV-seropositive.

The chain is built from TRBV9 and TRBJ1-1; 7 bases map to TRBD1. From germline, CDR1 is SGDLS and CDR2 YYNGEE. The V and J ends lost 3 bases and 6 bases, in that order; junction bases with no gene match: 2. The CDR3 totals 12 residues. CDR3 in DNA: TGTGCCAGCAGCGCCGGGACAGCTGAAGCTTTCTTT. Residues: CASSAGTAEAFF.

The chain couples TRBV2 to TRBJ1-5; 7 bases align to TRBD1. This CDR3 region has 15 residues. Unmatched junction bases numbered 9, after V lost 6 bases and J lost 4 bases. Per the germline V gene, CDR1 is SNHLY and CDR2 is FYNNEI. DNA of the CDR3: TGTGCCAGCAGAGCTCTTACAGGGGATAATCAGCCCCAGCATTTT. This codes for CASRALTGDNQPQHF. The full variable domain, in which reference TRBV2 and TRBJ1-5 provide the parts outside the CDR3, is EPEVTQTPSHQVTQMGQEVILRCVPISNHLYFYWYRQILGQKVEFLVSFYNNEISEKSEIFDDQFSVERPDGSNFTLKIRSTKLEDSAMYFCASRALTGDNQPQHFGDGTRLSIL.

The V and J genes are TRBV19 and TRBJ1-1, with D possibly TRBD1 on 6 matching bases. Trimming left V 5 bases short and J 5 bases short, with 18 bases between. The length of the CDR3 is 15 residues. CDR1 and CDR2 from the germline V gene are LNHDA and SQIVND (reference sequence). The CDR3 coding sequence is TGTGCCAGTAGTGGGGCTGCGGGGGGCTGGACTGAAGCTTTCTTT. Translated, it gives CASSGAAGGWTEAFF.